Sequencing of this T cell receptor (beta chain) was carried out in a study of OX40 agonist ivuxolimab in advanced cancers. The CDR3 consists of 18 residues. Between the trimmed V and J ends, which lost 0 bases and 3 bases, there was a span of 20 bases. Germline loops: CDR1 WNHNN, CDR2 SYGVQD (reference sequence). The method was immunoSEQ multiplex PCR; TCRdb's version includes in-frame clones alone and lacks a portion of them. The sample consists of about 81,000 clones, roughly 91% of them appearing once. This material consisted of CD4+ or CD8+ T cells sorted from blood, taken in a trial of the OX40 agonist ivuxolimab. The chain employs TRBV10-1 and TRBJ1-1; D is ambiguous. This TCR was sampled from an adult with an advanced solid tumor such as melanoma, head and neck, liver or kidney cancer. CDR3 sequence reads: CASSESRSRIERDTEAFF. The CDR3 DNA sequence: TGCGCCAGCAGTGAGTCAAGGTCCCGTATCGAACGTGACACTGAAGCTTTCTTT.